This T cell receptor beta chain was sequenced during a study of control samples from healthy donors and cancer patients. Method: immunoSEQ multiplex PCR; TCRdb's copy keeps in-frame clones and lacks some. Here the sample spans approximately 50,000 clones, just over 90% being singletons. This clone was found a few times. The CDR3 loop spans 16 amino acids. V lost 2 bases to trimming and J lost 5 bases, with 13 bases between them. Looked up from germline, CDR1 is MNHEY and CDR2 is SVGAGI. Sequenced: PBMCs. This receptor was obtained from a man aged 30 to 39 with colorectal cancer. This rearrangement joins TRBV6-5 to TRBJ1-6; the D is unclear. CDR3 sequence (DNA): TGTGCCAGCAGTTACGCGGTGGGAAGGGATAATTCACCCCTCCACTTT. Amino acid sequence: CASSYAVGRDNSPLHF.